This T cell receptor (beta chain) was profiled in a study of T cell responses to AZD1222 COVID-19 vaccine. Background on the study: Second-dose groups at about 4 or about 12 weeks were pooled.

The data were produced by immunoSEQ multiplex PCR, yet TCRdb's version contains in-frame clones alone and is incomplete. The sample includes 140,000 to 150,000 clones, approximately 89% seen only once; the top ten take around 5.2%. This clone has just one count. V was shortened by 0 bases and J by 2 bases, with 11 bases between the two germline ends. The CDR3 is 15 residues long. Germline V gene sequence: CDR1 MNHEY, CDR2 SVGAGI. The sequencing used peripheral blood, collected on day 0 of AZD1222 vaccination. This receptor was identified in an adult in good health. J is TRBJ2-7 and V is TRBV6-5, with a possible D match to TRBD2 (5 bases). The DNA for the CDR3 is TGTGCCAGCAGTTACTCGATTACTAGGCCCTACGAGCAGTACTTC. Translating gives CASSYSITRPYEQYF.